The source of this T cell receptor beta chain is a study of cytomegalovirus exposure and HLA in healthy donors. Study outcomes and limitations: It was reported that the classifier diagnosed cytomegalovirus status with high specificity and sensitivity in both the original and validation cohorts.

PCR primers comprised 60 Vbeta and 13 Jbeta primers. Authors' data handling: Roughly 11 million shared chains were among the approximately 76 million unique TCR beta chains that a later analysis counted. Clones were sequenced by immunoSEQ multiplex PCR, and TCRdb holds only the in-frame ones, with some missing. V, J and clone size derive from that table, while D and trimming were established from the DNA sequence. In the table there are some 150,000 clones, roughly 80% of which are singletons. In germline, CDR1 is MNHEY, CDR2 SMNVEV (reference sequence). The CDR3 sequence is 15 residues long. Trimming pared 5 bases from V and 1 base from J, leaving 14 bases between. A note on this clone: Its antigen remains unknown.

The TCR was taken from a woman aged 18 to 35 in good health and CMV-seropositive. J is TRBJ1-2 and V is TRBV27; tentative D call: TRBD1 (6 bases). Sequenced material: PBMCs. The CDR3 DNA reads as TGTGCCAGCAGTGCCCGGGACACCCTTAACTATGGCTACACCTTC. This encodes CASSARDTLNYGYTF.